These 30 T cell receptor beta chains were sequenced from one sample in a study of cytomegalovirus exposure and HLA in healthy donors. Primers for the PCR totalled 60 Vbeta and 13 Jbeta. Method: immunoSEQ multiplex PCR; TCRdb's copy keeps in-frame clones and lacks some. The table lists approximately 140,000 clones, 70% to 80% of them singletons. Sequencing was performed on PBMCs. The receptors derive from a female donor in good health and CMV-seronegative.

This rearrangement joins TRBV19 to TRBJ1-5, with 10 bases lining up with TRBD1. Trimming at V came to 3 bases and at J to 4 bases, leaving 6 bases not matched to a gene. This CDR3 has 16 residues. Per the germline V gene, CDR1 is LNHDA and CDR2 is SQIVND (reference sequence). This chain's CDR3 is CASSMGTGVSNQPQHF. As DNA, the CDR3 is TGTGCCAGTAGTATGGGGACAGGGGTCTCTAATCAGCCCCAGCATTTT.

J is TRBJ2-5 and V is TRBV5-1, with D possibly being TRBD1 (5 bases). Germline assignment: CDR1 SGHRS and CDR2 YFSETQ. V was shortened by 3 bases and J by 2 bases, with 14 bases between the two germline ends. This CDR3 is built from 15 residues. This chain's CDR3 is CASSSTGLWQETQYF. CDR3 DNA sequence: TGCGCCAGCAGCTCAACAGGATTATGGCAAGAGACCCAGTACTTC.

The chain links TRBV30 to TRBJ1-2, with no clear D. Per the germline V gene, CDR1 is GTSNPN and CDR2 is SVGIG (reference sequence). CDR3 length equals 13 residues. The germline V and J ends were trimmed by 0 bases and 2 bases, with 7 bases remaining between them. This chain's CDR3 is CAWSVASNYGYTF. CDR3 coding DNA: TGTGCCTGGAGTGTAGCTAGCAACTATGGCTACACCTTC.

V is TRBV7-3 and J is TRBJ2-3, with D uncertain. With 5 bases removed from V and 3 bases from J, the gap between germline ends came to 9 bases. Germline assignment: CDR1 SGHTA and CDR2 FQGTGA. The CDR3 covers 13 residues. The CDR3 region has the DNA TGTGCCAGCAGCCCCGCGTATACAGATACGCAGTATTTT. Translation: CASSPAYTDTQYF.

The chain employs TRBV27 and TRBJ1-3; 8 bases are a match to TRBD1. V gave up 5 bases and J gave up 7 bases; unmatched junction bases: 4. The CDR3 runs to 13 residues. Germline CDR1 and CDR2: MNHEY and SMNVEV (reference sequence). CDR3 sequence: CASSPGQGNTIYF. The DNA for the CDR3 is TGTGCCAGCAGTCCAGGACAGGGCAACACCATATATTTT.

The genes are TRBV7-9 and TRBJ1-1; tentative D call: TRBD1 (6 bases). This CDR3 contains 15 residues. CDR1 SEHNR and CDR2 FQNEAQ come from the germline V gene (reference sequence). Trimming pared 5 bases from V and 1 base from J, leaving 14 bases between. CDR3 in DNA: TGTGCCAGCAGCCCCCCGCGGGGGGCGAACACTGAAGCTTTCTTT. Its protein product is CASSPPRGANTEAFF.

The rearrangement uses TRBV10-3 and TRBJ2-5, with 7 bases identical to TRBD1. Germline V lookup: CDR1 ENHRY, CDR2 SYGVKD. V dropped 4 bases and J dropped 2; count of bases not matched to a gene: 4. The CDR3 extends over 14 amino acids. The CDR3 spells CAISVGTVQETQYF. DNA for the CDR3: TGTGCCATCAGTGTGGGGACAGTACAAGAGACCCAGTACTTC.

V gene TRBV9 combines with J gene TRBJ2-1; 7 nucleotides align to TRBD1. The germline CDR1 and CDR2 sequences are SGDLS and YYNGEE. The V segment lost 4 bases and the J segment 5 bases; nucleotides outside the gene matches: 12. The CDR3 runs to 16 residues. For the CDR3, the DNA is TGTGCCAGCAGCCCCAACCCGGGACAGACTAACAATGAGCAGTTCTTC. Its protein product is CASSPNPGQTNNEQFF.

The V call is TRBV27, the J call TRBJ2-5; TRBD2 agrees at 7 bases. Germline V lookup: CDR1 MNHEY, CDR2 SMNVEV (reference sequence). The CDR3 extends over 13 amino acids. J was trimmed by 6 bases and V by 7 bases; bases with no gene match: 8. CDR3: CASMGRGIKTQYF. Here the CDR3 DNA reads TGTGCCAGCATGGGGAGGGGCATAAAGACCCAGTACTTC.

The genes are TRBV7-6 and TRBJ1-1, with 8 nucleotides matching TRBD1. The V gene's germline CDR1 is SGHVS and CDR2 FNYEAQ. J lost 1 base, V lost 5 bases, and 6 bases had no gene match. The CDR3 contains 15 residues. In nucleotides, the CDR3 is TGTGCCAGCAGCAGTAGACAGGGGACGAACACTGAAGCTTTCTTT. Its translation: CASSSRQGTNTEAFF.

The CDR3, as DNA: TGTGCCAGCAGTCCCTCGTTCCTGAACACTGAAGCTTTCTTT. It translates to CASSPSFLNTEAFF. The chain employs TRBV28 and TRBJ1-1, with D uncertain. The CDR3 is 14 residues long. Germline V gene lookup returns CDR1 MDHEN and CDR2 SYDVKM. The V end was cut by 5 bases, the J end by 0 bases, with 10 bases between.

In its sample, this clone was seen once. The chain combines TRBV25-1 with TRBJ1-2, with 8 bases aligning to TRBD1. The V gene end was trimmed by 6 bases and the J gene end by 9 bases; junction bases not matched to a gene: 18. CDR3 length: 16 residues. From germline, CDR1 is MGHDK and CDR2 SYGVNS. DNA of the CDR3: TGTGCCAGCAGCTCCACTCCGGGACAGGAAGGTGCGAGCTACACCTTC. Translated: CASSSTPGQEGASYTF.

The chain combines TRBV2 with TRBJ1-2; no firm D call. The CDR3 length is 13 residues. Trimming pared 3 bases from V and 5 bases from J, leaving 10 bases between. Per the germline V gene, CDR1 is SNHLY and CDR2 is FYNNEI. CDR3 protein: CASSERREYGYTF. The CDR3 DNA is TGTGCCAGCAGTGAGCGGAGAGAATATGGCTACACCTTC.

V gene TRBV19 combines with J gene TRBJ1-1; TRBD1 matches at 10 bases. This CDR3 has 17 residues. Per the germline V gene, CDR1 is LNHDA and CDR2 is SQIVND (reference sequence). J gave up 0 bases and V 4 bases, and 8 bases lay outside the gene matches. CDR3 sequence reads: CASSTGTGDLMNTEAFF. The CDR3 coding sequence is TGTGCCAGTAGTACCGGGACAGGGGATTTGATGAACACTGAAGCTTTCTTT.

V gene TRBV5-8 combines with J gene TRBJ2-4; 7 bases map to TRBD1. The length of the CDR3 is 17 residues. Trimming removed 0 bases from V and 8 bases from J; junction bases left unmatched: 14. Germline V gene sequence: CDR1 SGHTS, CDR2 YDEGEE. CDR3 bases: TGTGCCAGCAGCTTGGCCAAGATTCGGGACGGACAGGACATTCAGTACTTC. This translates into CASSLAKIRDGQDIQYF.

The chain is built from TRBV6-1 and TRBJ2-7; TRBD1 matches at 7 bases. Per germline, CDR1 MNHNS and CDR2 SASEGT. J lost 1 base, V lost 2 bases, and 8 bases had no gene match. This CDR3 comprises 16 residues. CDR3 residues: CASSEYKGARSYEQYF. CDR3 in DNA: TGTGCCAGCAGTGAATATAAGGGGGCGAGATCCTACGAGCAGTACTTC.

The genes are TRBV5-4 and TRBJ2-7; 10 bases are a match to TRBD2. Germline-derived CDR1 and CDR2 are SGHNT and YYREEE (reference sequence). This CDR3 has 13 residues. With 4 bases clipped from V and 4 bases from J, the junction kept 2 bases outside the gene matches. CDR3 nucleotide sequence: TGTGCCAGCAGCAGGACTAGCGGATACGAGCAGTACTTC. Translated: CASSRTSGYEQYF.

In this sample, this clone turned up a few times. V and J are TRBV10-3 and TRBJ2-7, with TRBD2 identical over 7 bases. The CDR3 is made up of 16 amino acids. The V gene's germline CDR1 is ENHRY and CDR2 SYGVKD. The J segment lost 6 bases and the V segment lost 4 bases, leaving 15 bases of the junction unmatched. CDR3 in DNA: TGTGCCATCAGTGGGGGCGGGAGTTTGGGCGAAGGCGAGCAGTACTTC. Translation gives CAISGGGSLGEGEQYF.

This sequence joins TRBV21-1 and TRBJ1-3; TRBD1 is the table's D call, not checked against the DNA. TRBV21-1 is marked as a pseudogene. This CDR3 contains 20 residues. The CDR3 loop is CASSKENRTGSSLVGNTIYF. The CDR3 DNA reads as TGTGCCAGCAGCAAAGAAAACCGAACAGGATCCTCGCTGGTAGGAAACACCATATATTTT.

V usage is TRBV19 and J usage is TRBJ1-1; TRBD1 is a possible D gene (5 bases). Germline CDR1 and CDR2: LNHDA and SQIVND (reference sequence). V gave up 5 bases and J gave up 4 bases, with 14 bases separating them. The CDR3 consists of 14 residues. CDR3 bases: TGTGCCAGTAGTGTAACGGGGGTAGGCACTGAAGCTTTCTTT. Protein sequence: CASSVTGVGTEAFF.

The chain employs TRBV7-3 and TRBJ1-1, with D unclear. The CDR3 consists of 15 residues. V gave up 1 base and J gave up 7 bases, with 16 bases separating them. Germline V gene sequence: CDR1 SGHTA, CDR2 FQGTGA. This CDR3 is CASSLNPVEVNEAFF. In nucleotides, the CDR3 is TGTGCCAGCAGCTTAAATCCGGTAGAGGTAAATGAAGCTTTCTTT.

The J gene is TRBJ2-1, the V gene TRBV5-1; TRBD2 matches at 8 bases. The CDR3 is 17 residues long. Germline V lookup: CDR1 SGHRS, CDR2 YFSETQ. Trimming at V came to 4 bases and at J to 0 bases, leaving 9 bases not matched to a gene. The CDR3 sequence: CASSPRGSGGSYNEQFF. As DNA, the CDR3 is TGCGCCAGCAGCCCGAGAGGCAGCGGGGGCTCCTACAATGAGCAGTTCTTC.

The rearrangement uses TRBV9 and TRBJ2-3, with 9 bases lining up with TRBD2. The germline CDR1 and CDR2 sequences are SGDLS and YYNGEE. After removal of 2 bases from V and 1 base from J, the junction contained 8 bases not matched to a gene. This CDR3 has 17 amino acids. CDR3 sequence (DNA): TGTGCCAGCAGCGTGGGCGGGGGGGCATTGGGCACAGATACGCAGTATTTT. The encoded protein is CASSVGGGALGTDTQYF.

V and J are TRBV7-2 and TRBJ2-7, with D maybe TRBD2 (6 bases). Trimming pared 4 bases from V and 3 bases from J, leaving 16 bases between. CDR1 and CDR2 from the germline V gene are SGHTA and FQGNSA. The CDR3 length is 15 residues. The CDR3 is CASSSGIGGNYEQYF. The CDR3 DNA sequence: TGTGCCAGCAGCTCGGGTATTGGGGGGAACTACGAGCAGTACTTC.

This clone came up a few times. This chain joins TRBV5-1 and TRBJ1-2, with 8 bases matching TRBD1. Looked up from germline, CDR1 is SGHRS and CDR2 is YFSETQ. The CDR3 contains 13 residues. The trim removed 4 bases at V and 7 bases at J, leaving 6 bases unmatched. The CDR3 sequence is CASSPGQDRGYTF. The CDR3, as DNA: TGCGCCAGCAGCCCGGGACAGGACCGTGGCTACACCTTC.

The CDR3 reads CSVTSEYNEQFF. The CDR3 nucleotides read TGCAGCGTTACCAGCGAATACAATGAGCAGTTCTTC. The chain uses TRBV29-1 and TRBJ2-1; unclear D gene. The germline gives CDR1 SQVTM, CDR2 ANQGSEA. The CDR3 is 12 residues long. Trimming removed 5 bases from V and 4 bases from J, with 9 bases in between.

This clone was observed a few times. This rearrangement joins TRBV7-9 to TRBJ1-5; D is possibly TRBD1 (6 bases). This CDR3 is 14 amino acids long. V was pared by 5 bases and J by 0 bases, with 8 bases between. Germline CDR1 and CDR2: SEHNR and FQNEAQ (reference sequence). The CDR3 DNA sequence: TGTGCCAGCAGCCGGGACAATAGCAATCAGCCCCAGCATTTT. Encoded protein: CASSRDNSNQPQHF.

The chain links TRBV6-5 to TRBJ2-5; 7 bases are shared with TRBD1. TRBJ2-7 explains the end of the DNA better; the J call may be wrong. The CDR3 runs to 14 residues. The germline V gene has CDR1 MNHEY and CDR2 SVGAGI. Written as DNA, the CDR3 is TGTGCCAGCAGTTACCTGGGACAGAACTACGAGCAGTACTTC. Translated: CASSYLGQNYEQYF.

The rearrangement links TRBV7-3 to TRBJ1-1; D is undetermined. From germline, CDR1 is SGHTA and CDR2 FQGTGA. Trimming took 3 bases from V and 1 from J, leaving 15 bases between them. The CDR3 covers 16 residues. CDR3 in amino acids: CASSFIREPKNTEAFF. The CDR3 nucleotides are TGTGCCAGCAGCTTTATCCGGGAGCCAAAGAACACTGAAGCTTTCTTT.

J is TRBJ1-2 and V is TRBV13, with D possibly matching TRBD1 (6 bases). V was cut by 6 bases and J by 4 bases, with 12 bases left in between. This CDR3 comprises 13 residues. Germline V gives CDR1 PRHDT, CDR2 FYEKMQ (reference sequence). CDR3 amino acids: CASSRQGSYGYTF. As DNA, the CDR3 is TGTGCCAGCAGTCGTCAGGGGAGCTATGGCTACACCTTC.